This T cell receptor (beta chain) is from a study of shared clonotypes between healthy human individuals. Study-wide context: Donors, aged 18 to 49, were a couple of women and a few men. The study's findings and limits: The study sampled only blood, and tissue repertoires likely differ. Memory subsets generally showed smaller estimated richness than naive subsets did.

CD45RO-negative cells were positively selected for CCR7, leaving out terminally differentiated effector memory CD45RA+ cells. Comment on this clone: The antigen is undetermined.

With 3 bases removed from V and 1 base from J, the gap between germline ends came to 9 bases. Germline CDR1 reads MDHEN; CDR2 reads SYDVKM. CDR3 length equals 14 residues. Original analysis: Sequence data from immunoSEQ were junction-only and lacked quality scores; consequently, filtering differed. Only in-frame clones appear in the TCRdb table, and some are missing; sequencing was by immunoSEQ multiplex PCR. For V, J and clone size, that table is used; D and trimming come from the DNA. The table records hundreds of thousands of clones, approximately 96% of them present only once. This TCR came from a woman aged 30 to 39 in good health. The sample comprised naive CD8+ T cells sorted from blood. The chain joins TRBV28 to TRBJ2-5; D perhaps matches TRBD2 (6 bases). CDR3 loop: CASSLGEVQETQYF. CDR3 sequence (DNA): TGTGCCAGCAGTTTGGGGGAGGTCCAAGAGACCCAGTACTTC.